This is a list of T cell receptor beta chains from one sample in a study of T cell changes during pregnancy in multiple sclerosis. Data came from immunoSEQ multiplex PCR; TCRdb stores just in-frame clones and leaves some out. The sample comprises around 63,000 clones, about nine tenths of which are singletons, and around 2.2% rests with the top ten. The starting material was peripheral blood, obtained in the third trimester of pregnancy. The receptors derive from a female donor in good health, enrolled as a control in a pregnancy study. CDR3s include the opening cysteine and the closing phenylalanine or tryptophan. Not all rows give a size; the values are once, few, many and, for expanded clones, a class.

TRBJ2-7 | - | TRBV27 | CASAPSGSYEQYF
TRBJ2-6 | - | TRBV6-4 | CASSEGLSGANVLTF
TRBJ1-2 | - | TRBV9 | CASSGDRGPTIYGYTF
TRBJ2-2 | - | TRBV27 | CASNYRENTGELFF
TRBJ1-5 | - | TRBV4-2 | CASSHAKTGVDIQPQHF
TRBJ1-2 | - | TRBV11-2 | CASSFLRGGYTF
TRBJ1-6 | - | TRBV7-2 | CASSLETGWFSPLHF
TRBJ2-1 | - | TRBV19 | CASSMVGRLYNEQFF
TRBJ2-3 | once | TRBV5-6 | CASSGIPDRGTDTQYF
TRBJ1-2 | - | TRBV2 | CASSQVAAGYTF
TRBJ1-3 | - | TRBV18 | CASSQTGGAGNTIYF
TRBJ2-1 | - | TRBV18 | CASSPIAGGANNEQFF
TRBJ2-7 | - | TRBV6-1 | CASSEGSGGGYEQYF
TRBJ1-2 | - | TRBV19 | CASTPDRYGYTF
TRBJ2-7 | - | TRBV4-2 | CASSQEGTGTGYEQYF
TRBJ1-1 | few | TRBV5-4 | CASSPGNTEAFF
TRBJ1-5 | - | TRBV7-8 | CASSFRDRKWEPQHF
TRBJ2-2 | once | TRBV19 | CASTPRGWEWPGELFF
TRBJ1-5 | - | TRBV6-1 | CASSATGLNQPQHF
TRBJ1-2 | - | TRBV19 | CASSIGTALYTF
TRBJ2-1 | - | TRBV5-4 | CASSLAGATYNEQFF
TRBJ1-4 | - | TRBV2 | CASRTQGSTNEKLFF
TRBJ1-6 | - | TRBV6-4 | CASVPRTGAGGSPLHF
TRBJ1-1 | - | TRBV13 | CASSLGGGDTEAFF
TRBJ2-1 | - | TRBV11-3 | CASSLDRNNEQFF
TRBJ1-5 | few | TRBV18 | CASSPQGTALPKPQHF
TRBJ2-3 | - | TRBV7-9 | CASSFTSGLTDTQYF
TRBJ1-2 | - | TRBV21-1 | CASSEQGNYTF
TRBJ2-7 | - | TRBV19 | CASSPPGLTYEQYF
TRBJ2-2 | - | TRBV19 | CASETLTNTGELFF
TRBJ2-7 | - | TRBV23-1 | CASNQGLMCEQYF
TRBJ1-1 | - | TRBV10-3 | CAIGTSNAEAFF
TRBJ1-5 | once | TRBV18 | CASSPGTQNQPQHF
TRBJ1-1 | - | TRBV19 | CASSSTGGEAFF
TRBJ2-3 | once | TRBV7-2 | CASSLQGGDTQYF
TRBJ2-1 | - | TRBV27 | CASSFRPSEYNEQFF
TRBJ2-1 | - | TRBV2 | CASCRVASGYNEQFF
TRBJ2-2 | once | TRBV5-4 | CASSRQGAGGELFF
TRBJ2-7 | - | TRBV19 | CASTTGTGGRGEQYF
TRBJ2-1 | - | TRBV7-9 | CASSLVLAGGVGSYNEQFF
TRBJ1-5 | - | TRBV6-1 | CASKGVNQPQHF
TRBJ2-7 | - | TRBV29-1 | CSVGVTGAYEQYF
TRBJ2-7 | - | TRBV11-3 | CASSLAGNYEQYF
TRBJ1-2 | - | TRBV27 | CASRPWAGDIYGYTF
TRBJ2-2 | - | TRBV6-4 | CASSIQADTGELFF
TRBJ1-4 | - | TRBV7-9 | CASSRVGRNEKLFF
TRBJ1-5 | - | TRBV19 | CAGAQGAGSNQPQHF
TRBJ2-1 | - | TRBV28 | CASSFLTRDSSYNEQFF
TRBJ2-3 | - | TRBV11-3 | CASSLWQDQADTQYF